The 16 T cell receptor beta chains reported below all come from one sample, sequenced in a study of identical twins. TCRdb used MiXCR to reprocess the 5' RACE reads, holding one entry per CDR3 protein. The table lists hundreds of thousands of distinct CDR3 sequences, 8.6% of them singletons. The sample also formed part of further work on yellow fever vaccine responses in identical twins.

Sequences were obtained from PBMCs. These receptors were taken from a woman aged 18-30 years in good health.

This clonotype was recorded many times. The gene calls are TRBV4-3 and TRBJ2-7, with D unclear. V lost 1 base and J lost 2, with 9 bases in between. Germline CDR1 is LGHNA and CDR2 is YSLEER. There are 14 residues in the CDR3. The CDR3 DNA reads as TGCGCCAGCAGCCAAGGACCTCGAACCTACGAGCAGTACTTC. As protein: CASSQGPRTYEQYF.

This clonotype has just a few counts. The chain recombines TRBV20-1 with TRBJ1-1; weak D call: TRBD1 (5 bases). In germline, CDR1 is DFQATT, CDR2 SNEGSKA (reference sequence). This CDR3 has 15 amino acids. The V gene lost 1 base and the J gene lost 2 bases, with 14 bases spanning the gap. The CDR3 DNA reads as TGCAGTGCTAGAGTCCCCAGGGAGGTAAACACTGAAGCTTTCTTT. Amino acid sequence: CSARVPREVNTEAFF.

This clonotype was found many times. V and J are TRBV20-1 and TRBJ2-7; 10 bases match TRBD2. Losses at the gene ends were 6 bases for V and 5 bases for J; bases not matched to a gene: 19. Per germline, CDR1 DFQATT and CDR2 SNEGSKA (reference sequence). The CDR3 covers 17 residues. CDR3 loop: CSAHPEGDSGRRNEQYF. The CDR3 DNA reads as TGCAGTGCCCACCCGGAGGGGGATAGCGGGAGGAGAAACGAGCAGTACTTC.

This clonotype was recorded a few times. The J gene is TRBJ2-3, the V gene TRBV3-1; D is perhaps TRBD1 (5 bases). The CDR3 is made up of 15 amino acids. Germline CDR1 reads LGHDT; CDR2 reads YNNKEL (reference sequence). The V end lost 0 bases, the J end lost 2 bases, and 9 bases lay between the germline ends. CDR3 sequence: CASSQEGRDTDTQYF. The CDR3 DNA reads TGTGCCAGCAGCCAAGAAGGCAGGGACACAGATACGCAGTATTTT.

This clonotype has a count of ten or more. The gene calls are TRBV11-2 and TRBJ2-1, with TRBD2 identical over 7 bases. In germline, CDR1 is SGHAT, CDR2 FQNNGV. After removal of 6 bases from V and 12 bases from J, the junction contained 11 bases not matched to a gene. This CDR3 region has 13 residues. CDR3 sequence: CASSSVVASGQFF. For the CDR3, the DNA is TGTGCCAGCAGTTCGGTCGTGGCTAGCGGGCAGTTCTTC.

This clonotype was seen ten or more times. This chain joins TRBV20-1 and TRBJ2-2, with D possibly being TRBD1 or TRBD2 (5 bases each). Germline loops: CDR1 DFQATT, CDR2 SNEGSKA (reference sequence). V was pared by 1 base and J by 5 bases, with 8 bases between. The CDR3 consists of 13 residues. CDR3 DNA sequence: TGCAGTGCTAGAGCGGGGCTAACCGGGGAGCTGTTTTTT. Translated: CSARAGLTGELFF.

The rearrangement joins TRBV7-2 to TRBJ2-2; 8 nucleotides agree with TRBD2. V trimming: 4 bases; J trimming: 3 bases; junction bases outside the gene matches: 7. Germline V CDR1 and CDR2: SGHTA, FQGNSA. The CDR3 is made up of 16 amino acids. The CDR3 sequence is CASSSQREWDTGELFF. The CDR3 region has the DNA TGTGCCAGCAGCTCCCAGCGGGAGTGGGACACCGGGGAGCTGTTTTTT.

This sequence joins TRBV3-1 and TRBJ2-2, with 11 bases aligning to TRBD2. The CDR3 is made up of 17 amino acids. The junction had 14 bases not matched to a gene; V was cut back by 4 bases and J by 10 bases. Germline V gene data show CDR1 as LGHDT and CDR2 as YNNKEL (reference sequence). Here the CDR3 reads CASSPSRLAGGGPELFF. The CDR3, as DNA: TGTGCCAGCAGCCCCTCCCGCCTAGCGGGAGGTGGTCCGGAGCTGTTTTTT.

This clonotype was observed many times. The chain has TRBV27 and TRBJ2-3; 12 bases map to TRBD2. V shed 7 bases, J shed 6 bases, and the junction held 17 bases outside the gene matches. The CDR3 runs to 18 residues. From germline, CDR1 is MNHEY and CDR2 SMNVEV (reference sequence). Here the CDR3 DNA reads TGTGCCAGCACTCCCCTTGTTAAGACTAGCGGGAGTCGGGATACGCAGTATTTT. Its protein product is CASTPLVKTSGSRDTQYF.

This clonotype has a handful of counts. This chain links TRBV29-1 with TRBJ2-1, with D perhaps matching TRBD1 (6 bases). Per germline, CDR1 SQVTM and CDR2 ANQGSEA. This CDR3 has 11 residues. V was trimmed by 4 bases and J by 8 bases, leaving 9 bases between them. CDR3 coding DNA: TGCAGCGTTGCAGGGGCCGATGAGCAGTTCTTC. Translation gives CSVAGADEQFF.

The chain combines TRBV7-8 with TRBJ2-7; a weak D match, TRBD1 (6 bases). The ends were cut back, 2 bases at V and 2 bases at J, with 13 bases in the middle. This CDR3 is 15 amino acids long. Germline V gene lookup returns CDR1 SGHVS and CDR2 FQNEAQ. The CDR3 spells CASSLSSQGTYEQYF. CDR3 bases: TGTGCCAGCAGCTTATCCTCACAGGGAACCTACGAGCAGTACTTC. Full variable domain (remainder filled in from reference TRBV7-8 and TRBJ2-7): GAGVSQSPRYKVAKRGQDVALRCDPISGHVSLFWYQQALGQGPEFLTYFQNEAQLDKSGLPSDRFFAERPEGSVSTLKIQRTQQEDSAVYLCASSLSSQGTYEQYFGPGTRLTVT.

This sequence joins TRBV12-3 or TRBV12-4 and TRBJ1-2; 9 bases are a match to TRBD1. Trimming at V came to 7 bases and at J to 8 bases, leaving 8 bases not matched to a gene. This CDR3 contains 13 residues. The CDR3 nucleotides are TGTGCCAGCAATAAGGGACAGGGCTGGGGCTACACCTTC. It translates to CASNKGQGWGYTF.

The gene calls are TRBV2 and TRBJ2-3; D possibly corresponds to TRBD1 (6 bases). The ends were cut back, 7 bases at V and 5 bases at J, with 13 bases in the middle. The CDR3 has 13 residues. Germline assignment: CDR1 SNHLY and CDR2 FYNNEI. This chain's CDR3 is CASTPLTGDTQYF. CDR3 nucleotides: TGTGCCAGCACCCCCCTGACAGGAGATACGCAGTATTTT.

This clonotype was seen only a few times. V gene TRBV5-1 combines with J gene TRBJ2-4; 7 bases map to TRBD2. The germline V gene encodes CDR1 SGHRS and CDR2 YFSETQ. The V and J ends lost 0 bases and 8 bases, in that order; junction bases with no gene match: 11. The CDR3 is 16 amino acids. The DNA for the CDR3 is TGCGCCAGCAGCTTGGCCCTGACTAGCAGGTCGGACATTCAGTACTTC. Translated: CASSLALTSRSDIQYF.

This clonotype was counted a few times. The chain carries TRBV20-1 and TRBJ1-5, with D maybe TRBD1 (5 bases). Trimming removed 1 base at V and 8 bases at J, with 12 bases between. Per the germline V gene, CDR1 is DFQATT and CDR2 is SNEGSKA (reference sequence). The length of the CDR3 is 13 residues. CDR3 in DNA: TGCAGTGCTAGAGGTCAGGGTTTGGAGCCCCAGCATTTT. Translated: CSARGQGLEPQHF.

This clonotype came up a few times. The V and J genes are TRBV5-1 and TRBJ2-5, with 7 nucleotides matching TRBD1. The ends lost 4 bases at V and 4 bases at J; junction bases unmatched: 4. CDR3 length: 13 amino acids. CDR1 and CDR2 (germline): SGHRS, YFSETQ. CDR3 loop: CASSRTGLETQYF. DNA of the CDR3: TGCGCCAGCAGCCGGACAGGTCTAGAGACCCAGTACTTC.